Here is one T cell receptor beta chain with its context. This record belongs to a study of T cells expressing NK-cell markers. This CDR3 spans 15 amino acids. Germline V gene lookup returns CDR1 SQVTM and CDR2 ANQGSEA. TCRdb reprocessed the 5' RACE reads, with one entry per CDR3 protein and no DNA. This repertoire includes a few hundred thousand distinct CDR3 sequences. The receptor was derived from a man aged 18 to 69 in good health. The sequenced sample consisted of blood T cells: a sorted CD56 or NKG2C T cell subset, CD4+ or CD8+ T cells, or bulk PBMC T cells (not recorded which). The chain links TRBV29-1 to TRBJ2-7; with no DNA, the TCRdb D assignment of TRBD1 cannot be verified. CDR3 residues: CSVAPMGTGSYEQYF.